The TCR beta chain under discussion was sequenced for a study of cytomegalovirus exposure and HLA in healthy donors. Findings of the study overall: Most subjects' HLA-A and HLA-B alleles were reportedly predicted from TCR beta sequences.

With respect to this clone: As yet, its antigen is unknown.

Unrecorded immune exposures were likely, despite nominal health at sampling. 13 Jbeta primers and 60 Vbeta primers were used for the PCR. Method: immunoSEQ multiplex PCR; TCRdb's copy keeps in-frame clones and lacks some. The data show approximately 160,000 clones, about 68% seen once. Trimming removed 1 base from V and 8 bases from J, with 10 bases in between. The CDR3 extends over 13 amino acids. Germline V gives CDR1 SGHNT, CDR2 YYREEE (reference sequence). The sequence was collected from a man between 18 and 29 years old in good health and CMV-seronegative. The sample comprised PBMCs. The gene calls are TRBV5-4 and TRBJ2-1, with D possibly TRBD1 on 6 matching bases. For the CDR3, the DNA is TGTGCCAGCAGCTTGTCAGGGGTCGATGAGCAGTTCTTC. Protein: CASSLSGVDEQFF.